This TCR beta chain was sequenced in a study of CD8 T cells in ankylosing spondylitis. General observations from the study: Earlier authors reported some of these motif variants in reactive arthritis synovial fluid and blood.

TCRdb processed the 5' RACE reads anew with MiXCR; each CDR3 protein has one entry. The sample carries some 130,000 distinct CDR3 sequences, 7% to 10% recorded once. As concerns this clonotype: The antigen remains undetermined.

Sequences were obtained from synovial fluid, either unsorted or a sorted T cell fraction (not recorded which). This TCR was sampled from a male donor with ankylosing spondylitis.

This chain's CDR3 is CASSFVGRGTEAFF. CDR3 sequence (DNA): TGTGCCAGCAGTTTTGTAGGGAGGGGGACTGAAGCTTTCTTT. This chain links TRBV12-3 or TRBV12-4 with TRBJ1-1, with TRBD1 as a possible D gene (6 bases). The CDR3 contains 14 residues. V lost 3 bases and J 5 bases, leaving 13 bases between the germline ends.